Following are 14 T cell receptor beta chains from one sample sequenced in a study of cytomegalovirus exposure and HLA in healthy donors. Primers included in the PCR were 60 Vbeta and 13 Jbeta primers. TCRdb keeps only in-frame clones here, not all; method: immunoSEQ multiplex PCR. The profile covers fewer than 70,000 clones, with 68% appearing a single time and 9.5% to 12% taken by the ten largest. Sequenced material: PBMCs. Receptor source: a woman in her twenties or thirties in good health and CMV-seronegative.

The CDR3 reads CASSWRASGVETQYF. In DNA form, the CDR3 reads TGCGCCAGCAGCTGGAGGGCTAGCGGGGTGGAGACCCAGTACTTC. This chain links TRBV5-1 with TRBJ2-5; 9 nucleotides match TRBD2. This CDR3 has 15 residues. Per germline, CDR1 SGHRS and CDR2 YFSETQ. The ends lost 3 bases at V and 5 bases at J; junction bases unmatched: 8.

This clone appeared a few times. The chain combines TRBV6-1 with TRBJ2-5; TRBD2 aligns across 7 bases. This CDR3 contains 17 residues. Germline CDR1 and CDR2: MNHNS and SASEGT. J lost 1 base, V lost 4 bases, and 12 bases had no gene match. The CDR3 sequence: CASSAFRGEGTQETQYF. The CDR3 nucleotides read TGTGCCAGCAGTGCCTTCCGGGGGGAGGGAACCCAAGAGACCCAGTACTTC.

The sample holds a few counts of this clone. The chain links TRBV6-1 to TRBJ1-1, with D maybe TRBD1 (5 bases). The CDR3 runs to 14 residues. V was trimmed by 2 bases and J by 2 bases, leaving 9 bases between them. Germline CDR1 is MNHNS and CDR2 is SASEGT. The CDR3 spells CASSEYQGNTEAFF. CDR3 in DNA: TGTGCCAGCAGTGAATATCAGGGAAACACTGAAGCTTTCTTT.

This chain uses TRBV25-1 with TRBJ1-5; the D gene is possibly TRBD1 (5 bases). Trimming removed 4 bases from V and 5 bases from J, with 9 bases in between. The CDR3 is 13 residues long. CDR1 and CDR2 from the germline V gene are MGHDK and SYGVNS. Here the CDR3 DNA reads TGTGCCAGCAGTGCCAGGGCCGATCAGCCCCAGCATTTT. Protein product: CASSARADQPQHF.

The rearrangement links TRBV6-5 to TRBJ2-7; D perhaps matches TRBD2 (5 bases). This CDR3 region has 14 residues. Looked up from germline, CDR1 is MNHEY and CDR2 is SVGAGI. Trimming took 4 bases from V and 4 from J, leaving 14 bases between them. The CDR3 nucleotides read TGTGCCAGCAGTTTCCGGACCGGACTTTACGAGCAGTACGTC. Translated, it gives CASSFRTGLYEQYV.

This clone has just one count. One end of the junction varies from germline; a read error may be responsible. The genes are TRBV2 and TRBJ1-1; D unresolved. The CDR3 covers 12 residues. Germline V gene data show CDR1 as SNHLY and CDR2 as FYNNEI. This chain's CDR3 is CASGGINNEAFF. The CDR3, as DNA: TGTGCCAGCGGCGGGATTAACAATGAAGCTTTCTTT.

The V and J genes are TRBV28 and TRBJ2-6, with a weak D call TRBD2 (5 bases). Germline assignment: CDR1 MDHEN and CDR2 SYDVKM. This CDR3 region has 15 residues. V lost 3 bases and J lost 0, with 6 bases in between. As DNA, the CDR3 is TGTGCCAGCAGTTTCCGGGGCTCTGGGGCCAACGTCCTGACTTTC. This codes for CASSFRGSGANVLTF.

The gene calls are TRBV7-3 and TRBJ1-2; 8 bases are shared with TRBD1. The V gene end was trimmed by 2 bases and the J gene end by 2 bases; junction bases not matched to a gene: 4. This CDR3 comprises 15 residues. From germline, CDR1 is SGHTA and CDR2 FQGTGA. The CDR3 DNA follows: TGTGCCAGCAGCTTAGGCGGGACAGGCAACTATGGCTACACCTTC. Translating it yields CASSLGGTGNYGYTF.

The chain links TRBV5-6 to TRBJ1-2; D is perhaps TRBD1 (6 bases). V lost 6 bases, J lost 5 bases, and 17 bases lay in between. The CDR3 sequence is 14 residues long. Germline V gene data show CDR1 as SGHDT and CDR2 as YYEEEE. CDR3 sequence (DNA): TGTGCCAGCAACCTTCAGGGGCCTAGGTATGGCTACACCTTC. Amino acids: CASNLQGPRYGYTF.

The rearrangement links TRBV6-6 to TRBJ2-4; weak D call: TRBD1 (6 bases). V lost 5 bases and J 9 bases, leaving 17 bases between the germline ends. This CDR3 region has 14 residues. Germline CDR1 reads MNHNY; CDR2 reads SVGAGI (reference sequence). In nucleotides, the CDR3 is TGTGCCAGCAGTCGGAACAGGGATGGGGGCATTCAGTACTTC. It yields the protein CASSRNRDGGIQYF.

A few counts support this clone. The CDR3 bases are TGTGCCAGCAGTTATGGTTCTACTTATGGCTACACCTTC. Translated, it gives CASSYGSTYGYTF. The V gene is TRBV6-5, the J gene TRBJ1-2, with D hard to call. The CDR3 is made up of 13 amino acids. Trimming pared 3 bases from V and 5 bases from J, leaving 10 bases between. CDR1 and CDR2 from the germline V gene are MNHEY and SVGAGI.

This chain links TRBV9 with TRBJ1-2; no definite D call. Trimming pared 0 bases from V and 4 bases from J, leaving 10 bases between. The germline V gene has CDR1 SGDLS and CDR2 YYNGEE. The CDR3 is 14 residues long. This CDR3 is CASSVERYSYGYTF. In nucleotides, the CDR3 is TGTGCCAGCAGCGTAGAGAGGTATTCCTATGGCTACACCTTC.

The V call is TRBV7-3, the J call TRBJ1-2; TRBD1 matches at 8 bases. Germline CDR1 reads SGHTA; CDR2 reads FQGTGA. V lost 6 bases to trimming and J lost 0 bases; unmatched junction nucleotides: 9. The length of the CDR3 is 16 residues. DNA of the CDR3: TGTGCCAGCAGGCCCGGGACAGGTCCATCTAACTATGGCTACACCTTC. As protein: CASRPGTGPSNYGYTF.

The rearrangement uses TRBV30 and TRBJ2-2; 8 bases are shared with TRBD1. The CDR3 has 14 amino acids. With V trimmed by 2 bases and J by 11 bases, 10 bases remained unmatched. Germline values: CDR1 GTSNPN, CDR2 SVGIG (reference sequence). In DNA, the CDR3 is TGTGCCTGGAGTTCCTACAGGGGGAGACATGAGCTGTTTTTT. This sequence encodes CAWSSYRGRHELFF.